These 8 T cell receptor beta chains originate from one sample sequenced in a study of T cell repertoires in cytomegalovirus infection. Via MiXCR, TCRdb re-called the reads, giving one row per CDR3 protein. The sample holds 40,000 to 60,000 distinct CDR3 sequences, under 25% seen once. Antigens of these TCRs are unknown. Sequences were derived from CD8+ T cells from cultured PBMCs, sampled from culture after CMV antigen stimulation. The receptors originated from a human donor in good health (CMV status not recorded). Some clones in this sample may be carry-over from other donors' samples.

The rearrangement links TRBV7-9 to TRBJ2-1; 13 nucleotides agree with TRBD2. The CDR3 loop spans 15 amino acids. The junction had 6 bases not matched to a gene; V was cut back by 6 bases and J by 7 bases. The germline V gene has CDR1 SEHNR and CDR2 FQNEAQ (reference sequence). The CDR3 spells CASRGTSGIINEQFF. CDR3 sequence (DNA): TGTGCCAGCAGAGGGACTAGCGGGATTATTAATGAGCAGTTCTTC.

This CDR3 reads CASSFPSRGLANTGELFF. Here the CDR3 DNA reads TGTGCCAGCAGCTTCCCATCTCGGGGACTTGCGAACACCGGGGAGCTGTTTTTT. This sequence joins TRBV9 and TRBJ2-2; possibly TRBD2 for D (6 bases). With 4 bases removed from V and 0 bases from J, the gap between germline ends came to 19 bases. The CDR3 is 18 residues long. Per the germline V gene, CDR1 is SGDLS and CDR2 is YYNGEE.

This clonotype was observed a handful of times. This chain links TRBV2 with TRBJ2-1, with D maybe TRBD1 (6 bases). Deletions cut 9 bases from V and 0 bases from J, with 21 bases between. The germline gives CDR1 SNHLY, CDR2 FYNNEI. This CDR3 has 17 amino acids. This CDR3 is CARMTGGLISSYNEQFF. In DNA, the CDR3 is TGTGCCAGAATGACAGGCGGACTGATCAGCTCCTACAATGAGCAGTTCTTC.

This chain links TRBV7-8 with TRBJ2-1; TRBD1 might be the D (6 bases). CDR3 length: 17 amino acids. V was trimmed by 1 base and J by 0 bases, leaving 13 bases between them. Germline assignment: CDR1 SGHVS and CDR2 FQNEAQ. DNA for the CDR3: TGTGCCAGCAGCTTAGGTTCAGGGGTAAACTCCTACAATGAGCAGTTCTTC. Translation gives CASSLGSGVNSYNEQFF.

V and J are TRBV6-4 and TRBJ1-2, with D uncertain. The CDR3 has 13 amino acids. The germline CDR1 and CDR2 sequences are MRHNA and SNTAGT. With 0 bases removed from V and 8 bases from J, the gap between germline ends came to 10 bases. For the CDR3, the DNA is TGTGCCAGCAGTGACTCGAAGGTCCGGGGCTACACCTTC. This encodes CASSDSKVRGYTF.

In its sample, this clonotype was seen a few times. This sequence joins TRBV6-2 or TRBV6-3 and TRBJ2-2; 8 positions match TRBD1. The CDR3 totals 17 residues. Germline trimming cut 5 bases from V and 1 base from J; bases unmatched to any gene: 9. Germline V CDR1 and CDR2: MNHEY, SVGEGT. As DNA, the CDR3 is TGTGCCAGCAGTCCCCTAAAGGGGACAGGGAACACCGGGGAGCTGTTTTTT. It encodes CASSPLKGTGNTGELFF.

This clonotype came up a few times. The CDR3 loop reads CATQVVADTQYF. DNA for the CDR3: TGTGCCACCCAGGTGGTTGCAGATACGCAGTATTTT. This chain connects TRBV7-9 to TRBJ2-3; D gene ambiguous. This CDR3 spans 12 amino acids. V shed 10 bases and J shed 4 bases, with 12 bases lying between them. Looked up from germline, CDR1 is SEHNR and CDR2 is FQNEAQ (reference sequence).

The CDR3 region is CASSLVSRDTQYF. The CDR3 nucleotides are TGTGCCAGCAGTTTGGTATCCCGAGATACGCAGTATTTT. The chain has TRBV28 and TRBJ2-3; D is unclear. The ends were cut back, 3 bases at V and 5 bases at J, with 9 bases in the middle. Germline loops: CDR1 MDHEN, CDR2 SYDVKM. This CDR3 has 13 amino acids. Full variable domain (remainder filled in from reference TRBV28 and TRBJ2-3): DVKVTQSSRYLVKRTGEKVFLECVQDMDHENMFWYRQDPGLGLRLIYFSYDVKMKEKGDIPEGYSVSREKKERFSLILESASTNQTSMYLCASSLVSRDTQYFGPGTRLTVL.